Listed below are T cell receptor beta chains from one sample, sequenced in a study of OX40 agonist ivuxolimab in advanced cancers. This table comes from immunoSEQ multiplex PCR, and its TCRdb copy is limited to in-frame clones, with some not included. The data hold about 61,000 clones, with about four fifths observed a single time. The material sequenced was CD4+ or CD8+ T cells sorted from blood, taken in a trial of the OX40 agonist ivuxolimab. Every receptor here comes from an adult with an advanced solid tumor such as melanoma, head and neck, liver or kidney cancer. Both conserved end residues are part of each CDR3. The D gene is left open where the match is weak. Part of the rows lack a size; the others show once, few, many or a class for expanded clones.

v_call	j_call	clone_size	d_call	cdr3_aa	cdr3_nt
TRBV4-2	TRBJ2-7	.	TRBD2	CASSPTSGRVSYEQYF	TGTGCCAGCAGCCCTACTAGCGGGAGGGTCTCCTACGAGCAGTACTTC
TRBV14	TRBJ2-7	.	.	CASSRSTRPQYEQYF	TGTGCCAGCAGCCGATCAACGCGACCCCAGTACGAGCAGTACTTC
TRBV6-1	TRBJ1-4	.	.	CAIRGDRLFF	TGTGCCATCCGGGGGGATAGACTGTTTTTT
TRBV6-5	TRBJ1-2	.	.	CASSSLLGNYGYTF	TGTGCCAGCAGTTCTCTCTTGGGCAACTATGGCTACACCTTC
TRBV14	TRBJ2-1	few	.	CASSQVGSGTLDNEQFF	TGTGCCAGCAGCCAAGTGGGATCCGGGACGTTGGACAATGAGCAGTTCTTC
TRBV18	TRBJ1-1	few	.	CASSLYSGTSNTEAFF	TGTGCCAGCTCACTTTACTCCGGGACGTCGAACACTGAAGCTTTCTTT
TRBV11-2	TRBJ2-2	.	.	CASSLDPEGGELFF	TGTGCCAGCAGCTTAGATCCTGAGGGCGGGGAGCTGTTTTTT
TRBV27	TRBJ2-7	once	TRBD2	CASRTSGLSYEQYF	TGTGCCAGCAGGACTAGCGGCCTCTCCTACGAGCAGTACTTC
TRBV20-1	TRBJ1-1	medium-sized	.	CSPGIWTEAFF	TGCAGCCCAGGGATATGGACTGAAGCTTTCTTT
TRBV28	TRBJ2-2	.	.	CASSLLGENTGELFF	TGTGCCAGCAGCCTCCTGGGGGAGAACACCGGGGAGCTGTTTTTT
TRBV28	TRBJ2-3	.	TRBD2	CASTFPGLAGGPIDTQYF	TGTGCCAGCACCTTCCCGGGACTAGCGGGAGGGCCTATAGATACGCAGTATTTT
TRBV4-2	TRBJ1-6	.	.	CASSSIVTSADSPLHF	TGTGCCAGCAGCTCCATTGTCACTTCCGCTGATTCACCCCTCCACTTT
TRBV7-2	TRBJ2-3	once	.	CASSTRGRTDTQYF	TGTGCCAGCAGCACGAGGGGACGTACAGATACGCAGTATTTT
TRBV5-4	TRBJ2-7	.	TRBD2	CASSFWGLAGDEQYF	TGTGCCAGCAGCTTCTGGGGACTAGCGGGAGACGAGCAGTACTTC
TRBV7-3	TRBJ2-6	.	.	CASSLSHANVLTF	TGTGCCAGCAGCTTATCCCATGCCAACGTCCTGACTTTC
TRBV30	TRBJ2-7	.	.	CAWSDGGEQYF	TGTGCCTGGAGTGATGGGGGCGAGCAGTACTTC
TRBV5-6	TRBJ2-3	.	TRBD2	CASSWGLAGGDTQYF	TGTGCCAGCAGCTGGGGACTAGCGGGAGGGGATACGCAGTATTTT
TRBV15	TRBJ1-2	.	.	CATSREAEFGGYTF	TGTGCCACCAGCAGAGAGGCGGAATTCGGTGGCTACACCTTC
TRBV27	TRBJ1-4	.	TRBD1	CASGTGGEKLFF	TGTGCCAGCGGGACAGGCGGCGAAAAACTGTTTTTT
TRBV28	TRBJ2-4	.	TRBD1	CASASSTGAKNIQYF	TGTGCCAGCGCCTCCTCGACAGGGGCCAAAAACATTCAGTACTTC
TRBV2	TRBJ2-5	once	.	CASSEETRETQYF	TGTGCCAGCAGTGAGGAGACGCGGGAGACCCAGTACTTC
TRBV6-5	TRBJ2-2	.	.	CASSYSDTPGAGELFF	TGTGCCAGCAGTTACTCAGACACCCCGGGTGCCGGGGAGCTGTTTTTT
TRBV5-4	TRBJ2-3	.	.	CASSLELQGTDTQYF	TGTGCCAGCAGCTTGGAACTCCAGGGGACAGATACGCAGTATTTT
TRBV5-4	TRBJ2-1	.	.	CASSLGTVPGNEQFF	TGTGCCAGCAGCTTGGGGACAGTCCCGGGCAATGAGCAGTTCTTC
TRBV4-2	TRBJ2-2	once	TRBD2	CASSLSGLAGVRTGELFF	TGTGCCAGCAGCCTCTCGGGACTAGCGGGAGTGAGAACCGGGGAGCTGTTTTTT
TRBV5-6	TRBJ1-1	.	.	CASSLGLGTVNTEAFF	TGTGCCAGCAGCTTGGGATTGGGGACGGTGAACACTGAAGCTTTCTTT
TRBV2	TRBJ2-7	few	.	CASSSSLVSSYEQYF	TGTGCCAGCAGCTCCTCCCTAGTTAGCTCCTACGAGCAGTACTTC
TRBV6-1	TRBJ2-5	.	TRBD1	CASSGQGVQETQYF	TGTGCCAGCAGTGGACAGGGGGTTCAAGAGACCCAGTACTTC
TRBV5-8	TRBJ2-1	.	TRBD1	CASSYQQGAGEQFF	TGTGCCAGCAGCTACCAGCAGGGGGCCGGAGAGCAGTTCTTC
TRBV5-4	TRBJ1-2	few	.	CASSFKGAQNYGYTF	TGTGCCAGCAGCTTTAAGGGCGCGCAAAACTATGGCTACACCTTC
TRBV7-9	TRBJ1-4	.	.	CASSFVGRLNEKLFF	TGTGCCAGCAGCTTTGTGGGGAGATTGAATGAAAAACTGTTTTTT
TRBV5-1	TRBJ2-5	.	.	CASSLGQGGETQYF	TGCGCCAGCAGCTTGGGCCAGGGGGGAGAGACCCAGTACTTC
TRBV2	TRBJ2-3	once	.	CASAAGATTDTQYF	TGTGCCAGCGCGGCGGGGGCAACAACAGATACGCAGTATTTT
TRBV10-1	TRBJ2-2	.	TRBD2	CASSLAGDTGELFF	TGCGCCAGCAGTTTAGCGGGGGACACCGGGGAGCTGTTTTTT
TRBV18	TRBJ2-5	once	.	CASSPSAQETQYF	TGTGCCAGCTCTCCTAGCGCCCAAGAGACCCAGTACTTC
TRBV27	TRBJ2-7	.	TRBD1	CASSSRDSTYEQYF	TGTGCCAGCAGTTCCCGGGACAGTACCTACGAGCAGTACTTC
TRBV7-2	TRBJ2-1	once	TRBD2	CASSLTSASYNEQFF	TGTGCCAGCAGCTTAACTAGCGCCTCCTACAATGAGCAGTTCTTC
TRBV5-6	TRBJ2-7	.	.	CASSLSPYNANGQYF	TGTGCCAGCAGCTTGAGCCCGTATAACGCTAATGGGCAGTACTTC
TRBV5-6	TRBJ2-1	.	TRBD2	CASSLPGGAGARNEQFF	TGTGCCAGCAGCCTGCCCGGTGGGGCGGGAGCTAGAAATGAGCAGTTCTTC
TRBV28	TRBJ2-7	once	.	CASSFKVPYEQYF	TGTGCCAGCAGTTTTAAAGTCCCCTACGAGCAGTACTTC
TRBV27	TRBJ2-7	.	.	CASRRAAGSYEQYF	TGTGCCAGCAGGCGGGCGGCGGGCTCCTACGAGCAGTACTTC
TRBV29-1	TRBJ2-2	.	TRBD2	CSASPGLAGEGELFF	TGCAGCGCCAGCCCGGGACTAGCGGGAGAAGGGGAGCTGTTTTTT
TRBV14	TRBJ2-1	few	.	CASSRGGPYNEQFF	TGTGCCAGCAGCCGTGGGGGTCCTTACAATGAGCAGTTCTTC